The next 32 T cell receptor beta chains were all read from a single sample in a study of blood T cells in healthy people across ages. Primed by a sample-barcoded 5' primer and a J-beta primer mix, a second PCR proceeded for 7 to 11 cycles. From the 5' RACE reads, TCRdb called clonotypes with MiXCR, one entry per CDR3 protein. The sample holds about 640,000 distinct CDR3 sequences, roughly 53% seen once. Sequenced: blood. The receptors were sampled from a man aged 55 to 70 in good health.

This clonotype has just a few counts. This chain joins TRBV7-2 and TRBJ2-1, with D possibly matching TRBD1 (6 bases). The CDR3 length is 15 residues. Germline V lookup: CDR1 SGHTA, CDR2 FQGNSA. Deletions cut 1 base from V and 6 bases from J, with 13 bases between. The CDR3 region has the DNA TGTGCCAGCAGCTTAGAGGGGGTGCTGAGCAATGAGCAGTTCTTC. This gives the protein CASSLEGVLSNEQFF.

This chain connects TRBV18 to TRBJ2-5; 8 bases agree with TRBD1. The CDR3 is 14 residues long. Looked up from germline, CDR1 is KGHSH and CDR2 is LQKENI. Losses at the gene ends were 0 bases for V and 4 bases for J; bases not matched to a gene: 1. The CDR3 bases are TGTGCCAGCTCACCACCGACAGGGGTAGAGACCCAGTACTTC. Translating it yields CASSPPTGVETQYF.

This clonotype was recorded at least ten times. The rearrangement uses TRBV10-3 and TRBJ2-7; D is unresolved. V was pared by 2 bases and J by 6 bases, with 11 bases between. Germline V lookup: CDR1 ENHRY, CDR2 SYGVKD. CDR3 length: 13 residues. As DNA, the CDR3 is TGTGCCATCAGTGAGGGCGGCAACCGCGAGCAGTACTTC. It specifies CAISEGGNREQYF.

The chain employs TRBV4-2 and TRBJ2-7, with D perhaps matching TRBD2 (7 bases). Germline assignment: CDR1 LGHNA and CDR2 YNFKEQ. Trimming stripped 0 bases from V and 2 bases from J, with 14 bases between. The CDR3 has 16 residues. The CDR3 reads CASSQEGGGMTYEQYF. The CDR3 bases are TGTGCCAGCAGCCAAGAAGGGGGGGGGATGACCTACGAGCAGTACTTC.

Of note for this clonotype: A much larger clonotype is one base distant, so this may be a read error. The rearrangement links TRBV7-9 to TRBJ2-1; D is ambiguous. The length of the CDR3 is 13 residues. CDR1 and CDR2 (germline): SEHNR, FQNEAQ (reference sequence). Here the CDR3 DNA reads TGTGCCGGCAGCTTAACTACCTACAATGAGCAGTTCTTC. Translation gives CAGSLTTYNEQFF. Combining the CDR3 with reference TRBV7-9 and TRBJ2-1 gives the whole variable domain DTGVSQNPRHKITKRGQNVTFRCDPISEHNRLYWYRQTLGQGPEFLTYFQNEAQLEKSRLLSDRFSAERPKGSFSTLEIQRTEQGDSAMYLCAGSLTTYNEQFFGPGTRLTVL.

J is TRBJ2-1 and V is TRBV3-1; D gene unclear. Germline CDR1 reads LGHDT; CDR2 reads YNNKEL (reference sequence). The CDR3 sequence is 13 residues long. V was clipped by 3 bases and J by 6 bases, with 9 bases between them. The CDR3 DNA follows: TGTGCCAGCAGCCACCAGTCAAGCAATGAGCAGTTCTTC. It codes for CASSHQSSNEQFF.

A note on this clonotype: The germline gene is not matched at one end of the junction; a read error may be the cause. The chain joins TRBV4-1 to TRBJ2-4; 11 nucleotides match TRBD2. This CDR3 has 18 amino acids. Germline assignment: CDR1 MGHRA and CDR2 YSYEKL. The CDR3 loop reads CASSQVLAGGLAKNIQYF. As DNA, the CDR3 is TGCGCCAGTAGCCAAGTTTTAGCGGGGGGGTTAGCCAAAAACATTCAGTACTTC.

This clonotype appeared a few times. The V and J genes are TRBV28 and TRBJ2-2; 8 bases agree with TRBD1. Per the germline V gene, CDR1 is MDHEN and CDR2 is SYDVKM. The CDR3 totals 14 residues. V shed 11 bases, J shed 2 bases, and the junction held 7 bases outside the gene matches. The CDR3 sequence: CAGQTGANTGELFF. The CDR3 DNA reads as TGTGCCGGTCAGACAGGGGCCAACACCGGGGAGCTGTTTTTT.

A few counts support this clonotype. The germline gene is not matched at one end of the junction; a read error may be the cause. DNA for the CDR3: TGTGCCAGCAGTTTAGGCCAGGGGGCAGAGACCCAGTACTTC. As protein: CASSLGQGAETQYF. The chain links TRBV5-1 to TRBJ2-5, with TRBD1 matching 8 bases. Germline V gives CDR1 SGHRS, CDR2 YFSETQ. The length of the CDR3 is 14 residues.

This chain joins TRBV7-2 and TRBJ2-5; 8 bases fit TRBD2. This CDR3 is 18 amino acids long. V gave up 5 bases and J gave up 11 bases; unmatched junction bases: 25. CDR1 SGHTA and CDR2 FQGNSA come from the germline V gene. CDR3 nucleotides: TGTGCCAGCAGCCCGTCTCATAACCTAGCGGGCGGCTGGGGTGAGCAGTACTTC. Translated, it gives CASSPSHNLAGGWGEQYF.

This chain joins TRBV10-3 and TRBJ1-1; no definite D call. CDR1 and CDR2 (germline): ENHRY, SYGVKD. V was trimmed by 7 bases and J by 4 bases, leaving 13 bases between them. The CDR3 has 13 residues. CDR3 protein: CAITPRSTTEAFF. The CDR3 DNA is TGTGCCATCACCCCGAGAAGTACCACTGAAGCTTTCTTT.

The chain joins TRBV6-5 to TRBJ1-4; D remains unclear. With 3 bases removed from V and 0 bases from J, the gap between germline ends came to 8 bases. This CDR3 is 15 amino acids long. Germline CDR1 is MNHEY and CDR2 is SVGAGI. The CDR3 sequence: CASSYTLATNEKLFF. The DNA for the CDR3 is TGTGCCAGCAGTTATACACTTGCAACTAATGAAAAACTGTTTTTT.

There are a few counts of this clonotype. The genes are TRBV6-6 and TRBJ2-7, with 10 bases fitting TRBD1. V dropped 7 bases and J dropped 4; count of bases not matched to a gene: 4. Germline V gives CDR1 MNHNY, CDR2 SVGAGI (reference sequence). This CDR3 contains 13 residues. In DNA, the CDR3 is TGTGCCAGCACCAGGGACAGGGGTTACGAGCAGTACTTC. Protein product: CASTRDRGYEQYF.

J is TRBJ2-7 and V is TRBV12-3 or TRBV12-4; D is possibly TRBD2 (5 bases). The CDR3 length is 13 residues. With 7 bases removed from V and 5 bases from J, the gap between germline ends came to 15 bases. This chain's CDR3 is CASTLRSGNEQYF. The CDR3 bases are TGTGCCAGCACCCTCCGCTCGGGGAACGAGCAGTACTTC.

The V call is TRBV6-1, the J call TRBJ1-6, with 7 positions matching TRBD1. The length of the CDR3 is 15 residues. CDR1 is MNHNS and CDR2 is SASEGT in the germline V gene. After removal of 7 bases from V and 10 bases from J, the junction contained 13 bases not matched to a gene. The chain's CDR3 is CASTLRGQGRSPLHF. CDR3 DNA: TGTGCCAGCACCCTAAGGGGGCAGGGGAGGTCACCCCTCCACTTT.

The V and J genes are TRBV5-5 and TRBJ2-5; D is possibly TRBD1 (5 bases). The CDR3 runs to 14 residues. The germline V and J ends were trimmed by 3 bases and 5 bases, with 14 bases remaining between them. CDR1 and CDR2 from the germline V gene are SGHKS and YYEKEE (reference sequence). CDR3 loop: CASSSLDSWETQYF. The CDR3 nucleotides read TGTGCCAGCAGCTCTCTCGACAGCTGGGAGACCCAGTACTTC.

V is TRBV5-1 and J is TRBJ2-7; 7 bases are shared with TRBD1. Per germline, CDR1 SGHRS and CDR2 YFSETQ. Trimming took 4 bases from V and 5 from J; bases not matched to a gene: 12. The CDR3 spans 15 residues. CDR3 region: CASSIRQGPLHEQYF. CDR3 DNA: TGCGCCAGCAGCATACGACAGGGCCCCTTACACGAGCAGTACTTC.

V is TRBV11-2 and J is TRBJ1-1; D is uncertain. Trimming cost V 8 bases and J 2 bases, with 12 bases left between them. The CDR3 covers 13 residues. Germline CDR1 is SGHAT and CDR2 is FQNNGV. For the CDR3, the DNA is TGTGCCAGCGATTTAATGGGAAACACTGAAGCTTTCTTT. This codes for CASDLMGNTEAFF. Based on the CDR3 plus reference TRBV11-2 and TRBJ1-1, the full variable domain is EAGVAQSPRYKIIEKRQSVAFWCNPISGHATLYWYQQILGQGPKLLIQFQNNGVVDDSQLPKDRFSAERLKGVDSTLKIQPAKLEDSAVYLCASDLMGNTEAFFGQGTRLTVV.

The CDR3 loop reads CATREVGGQTQYF. The DNA of the CDR3 is TGTGCCACCAGAGAAGTGGGGGGCCAGACCCAGTACTTC. The chain employs TRBV15 and TRBJ2-5; possibly TRBD1 or TRBD2 for D (6 bases each). Trimming removed 6 bases from V and 6 bases from J, with 14 bases in between. The germline gives CDR1 LNHNV, CDR2 YYDKDF (reference sequence). This CDR3 has 13 amino acids.

The chain carries TRBV5-1 and TRBJ2-5; D is possibly TRBD1 or TRBD2 (6 bases each). Trimming took 4 bases from V and 0 from J, leaving 19 bases between them. The CDR3 loop spans 17 amino acids. Germline CDR1 is SGHRS and CDR2 is YFSETQ. The CDR3 reads CASSPGIGGTDQETQYF. CDR3 DNA sequence: TGCGCCAGCAGCCCGGGGATAGGGGGGACCGACCAAGAGACCCAGTACTTC.

This clonotype was counted many times. The genes are TRBV7-2 and TRBJ2-5; D unclear. Germline V lookup: CDR1 SGHTA, CDR2 FQGNSA. This CDR3 region has 11 residues. V lost 5 bases and J lost 5, with 6 bases in between. The CDR3 here is CASSSGETQYF. CDR3 DNA: TGTGCCAGCAGCAGTGGGGAGACCCAGTACTTC.

V gene TRBV10-3 combines with J gene TRBJ1-6; D gene unclear. The CDR3 covers 14 residues. V was pared by 3 bases and J by 12 bases, with 15 bases between. Per the germline V gene, CDR1 is ENHRY and CDR2 is SYGVKD. CDR3 residues: CAISERQDYLPLHF. In DNA form, the CDR3 reads TGTGCCATCAGTGAACGGCAGGACTATTTACCCCTCCACTTT.

The J gene is TRBJ2-1, the V gene TRBV19, with 8 bases that match TRBD2. The CDR3 covers 14 residues. Losses at the gene ends were 4 bases for V and 5 bases for J; bases not matched to a gene: 4. Germline V gene lookup returns CDR1 LNHDA and CDR2 SQIVND (reference sequence). The CDR3 DNA sequence: TGTGCCAGTAGTAACCCGGGGGGGAACAATGAGCAGTTCTTC. Its translation is CASSNPGGNNEQFF.

This clonotype was seen a few times. The V gene is TRBV7-8, the J gene TRBJ1-6; possible D gene TRBD1, 5 bases. Per the germline V gene, CDR1 is SGHVS and CDR2 is FQNEAQ. The CDR3 extends over 15 amino acids. V lost 2 bases and J lost 9, with 14 bases in between. In nucleotides, the CDR3 is TGTGCCAGCAGCTTAAACGAACGTAGGGGTTCACCCCTCCACTTT. Translating gives CASSLNERRGSPLHF.

This clonotype has a count of ten or more. The V call is TRBV2, the J call TRBJ2-7, with D tentatively TRBD2 (6 bases). V gave up 6 bases and J gave up 9 bases, with 15 bases separating them. CDR3 length: 12 amino acids. Per germline, CDR1 SNHLY and CDR2 FYNNEI. The CDR3 sequence is CASRGTLPGQYF. The CDR3 DNA sequence: TGTGCCAGCAGGGGGACTCTCCCTGGGCAGTACTTC.

In its sample, this clonotype was seen once. The chain has TRBV7-8 and TRBJ2-5; a weak D match, TRBD2 (5 bases). The V gene's germline CDR1 is SGHVS and CDR2 FQNEAQ. Trimming took 3 bases from V and 4 from J, leaving 12 bases between them. The CDR3 length is 14 residues. The CDR3 bases are TGTGCCAGCAGCTTTAATGAGGGTCGAGAGACCCAGTACTTC. Its protein is CASSFNEGRETQYF.

With regard to this clonotype: Here the CDR3 omits its conserved ending phenylalanine or tryptophan, so a read error is the likely source. The genes are TRBV3-1 and TRBJ1-2; TRBD1 is a possible D gene (6 bases). The CDR3 is made up of 14 amino acids. The germline V gene encodes CDR1 LGHDT and CDR2 YNNKEL (reference sequence). V lost 3 bases and J 3 bases, leaving 11 bases between the germline ends. DNA of the CDR3: TGTGCCAGCAGCCATTCCTCAGGGGACTATGGCTACACCATC. This codes for CASSHSSGDYGYTI.

This sequence joins TRBV5-1 and TRBJ2-5; 13 bases line up with TRBD2. V lost 4 bases, J lost 4 bases, and 4 bases stayed unmatched. Germline lookup yields CDR1 SGHRS and CDR2 YFSETQ. The CDR3 has 15 residues. CDR3 sequence: CASSKGTSGVETQYF. The CDR3 bases are TGCGCCAGCAGCAAAGGGACTAGCGGGGTAGAGACCCAGTACTTC.

This chain joins TRBV6-1 and TRBJ1-2, with unresolved D. The CDR3 length is 16 residues. Trimming cost V 4 bases and J 3 bases, with 18 bases left between them. Germline V gene data show CDR1 as MNHNS and CDR2 as SASEGT. The CDR3 here is CASSAGIDQADYGYTF. DNA of the CDR3: TGTGCCAGCAGTGCAGGAATCGATCAAGCAGACTATGGCTACACCTTC.

This clonotype has only a few counts. The V and J genes are TRBV6-5 and TRBJ1-2; the match to TRBD1 covers 12 bases. V lost 0 bases to trimming and J lost 6 bases; unmatched junction nucleotides: 2. The germline CDR1 and CDR2 sequences are MNHEY and SVGAGI. This CDR3 has 15 residues. The CDR3 spells CASSYSGQGADGYTF. CDR3 in DNA: TGTGCCAGCAGTTACTCGGGACAGGGGGCAGATGGCTACACCTTC.

Note on this clonotype: A junction end diverges from the germline sequence, so it may reflect a read error. The J gene is TRBJ1-5, the V gene TRBV5-1, with 9 bases identical to TRBD1. The CDR3 consists of 15 residues. Germline V gene lookup returns CDR1 SGHRS and CDR2 YFSETQ. CDR3 sequence: CVSSITGGGNQPQHF. The CDR3 DNA is TGCGTCAGCAGCATAACAGGGGGCGGCAATCAGCCCCAGCATTTT.

The chain carries TRBV20-1 and TRBJ2-7; D is possibly TRBD1 (5 bases). CDR1 and CDR2 (germline): DFQATT, SNEGSKA (reference sequence). Trimming stripped 5 bases from V and 1 base from J, with 12 bases between. The length of the CDR3 is 13 residues. CDR3 loop: CSAPQAPSYEQYF. The CDR3 coding sequence is TGCAGTGCTCCACAGGCGCCATCCTACGAGCAGTACTTC.